The 23 T cell receptor beta chains listed next were all sequenced from one sample in a study of patients and donors after allogeneic stem cell transplantation. TCRdb used MiXCR to reprocess the RT-PCR reads, holding one entry per CDR3 protein. This table holds 920,000 or so distinct CDR3 sequences, about 20% found once. Sequencing was done on a sample of blood, either unsorted or a sorted T cell fraction (not recorded which). The receptors were sampled from a human donor who was either an allogeneic HSCT recipient or a stem cell or donor lymphocyte infusion donor (not recorded which). It is not recorded whose cells these are; they may come from a transplant donor.

This clonotype was picked up a small number of times. The V and J genes are TRBV5-1 and TRBJ2-7, with 10 bases identical to TRBD1. The V segment lost 3 bases and the J segment 5 bases; nucleotides outside the gene matches: 8. Germline lookup yields CDR1 SGHRS and CDR2 YFSETQ. This CDR3 spans 15 amino acids. The CDR3 nucleotides read TGCGCCAGCAGCTCTCCGGGACAGGGGTCTAACGAGCAGTACTTC. Its translation is CASSSPGQGSNEQYF. Drawing the rest from reference TRBV5-1 and TRBJ2-7, the complete variable domain is KAGVTQTPRYLIKTRGQQVTLSCSPISGHRSVSWYQQTPGQGLQFLFEYFSETQRNKGNFPGRFSGRQFSNSRSEMNVSTLELGDSALYLCASSSPGQGSNEQYFGPGTRLTVT.

The genes are TRBV12-3 or TRBV12-4 and TRBJ1-2; D not resolved. Trimming left V 5 bases short and J 8 bases short, with 15 bases between. The CDR3 spans 13 residues. CDR3: CASSAGRATGYTF. The CDR3 DNA sequence: TGTGCCAGCAGTGCTGGACGGGCGACGGGCTACACCTTC.

The sample holds a few counts of this clonotype. The chain links TRBV5-1 to TRBJ2-1; D may be TRBD1 or TRBD2 (6 bases each). CDR1 is SGHRS, CDR2 YFSETQ, per germline. V dropped 7 bases and J dropped 3 bases, with 17 bases sitting between them. The CDR3 spans 15 residues. As DNA, the CDR3 is TGCGCCAGCTTCCCCCCCGGGGGCTTCTACAATGAGCAGTTCTTC. It yields the protein CASFPPGGFYNEQFF. The whole variable domain, filled in from reference TRBV5-1 and TRBJ2-1, reads KAGVTQTPRYLIKTRGQQVTLSCSPISGHRSVSWYQQTPGQGLQFLFEYFSETQRNKGNFPGRFSGRQFSNSRSEMNVSTLELGDSALYLCASFPPGGFYNEQFFGPGTRLTVL.

This clonotype was counted at least ten times. The chain has TRBV3-1 and TRBJ1-1, with D uncertain. CDR3 length: 15 amino acids. Germline CDR1 reads LGHDT; CDR2 reads YNNKEL (reference sequence). Trimming stripped 1 base from V and 2 bases from J, with 11 bases between. CDR3 sequence (DNA): TGTGCCAGCAGCCAAGTGGCGACACGCAACACTGAAGCTTTCTTT. It is translated as CASSQVATRNTEAFF.

This clonotype was seen a few times. The chain has TRBV21-1 and TRBJ2-5; the table's D call of TRBD2 was not tested on the DNA. TRBV21-1 is an annotated pseudogene. The CDR3 is 16 residues long. CDR3 protein: CASSKAPRGHPETQYF. CDR3 nucleotide sequence: TGTGCCAGCAGCAAAGCTCCCAGAGGGCATCCAGAGACCCAGTACTTC.

The rearrangement links TRBV6-1 to TRBJ2-3; perhaps TRBD2 as D (6 bases). Germline V gene data show CDR1 as MNHNS and CDR2 as SASEGT. The V end was cut by 1 base, the J end by 6 bases, with 14 bases between. The length of the CDR3 is 15 residues. CDR3 protein: CASSEVLGGADTQYF. The CDR3 coding sequence is TGTGCCAGCAGTGAAGTGCTAGGAGGGGCGGATACGCAGTATTTT.

The chain is built from TRBV20-1 and TRBJ2-5, with a tentative D call TRBD1 (5 bases). Per the germline V gene, CDR1 is DFQATT and CDR2 is SNEGSKA (reference sequence). V was trimmed by 0 bases and J by 4 bases, leaving 15 bases between them. The length of the CDR3 is 15 residues. The CDR3 DNA sequence: TGCAGTGCTAGAGATCTGTCCAGGGTCCCAGAGACCCAGTACTTC. Its translation: CSARDLSRVPETQYF.

This clonotype was detected only a few times. The V call is TRBV29-1, the J call TRBJ1-1, with a weak D call TRBD1 (5 bases). This CDR3 comprises 14 residues. The V end was cut by 3 bases, the J end by 2 bases, with 13 bases between. Germline V lookup: CDR1 SQVTM, CDR2 ANQGSEA. CDR3: CSVDRAGRNTEAFF. The CDR3 DNA sequence: TGCAGCGTTGATAGGGCAGGGAGAAACACTGAAGCTTTCTTT. Full variable domain (missing parts from reference TRBV29-1 and TRBJ1-1): SAVISQKPSRDICQRGTSLTIQCQVDSQVTMMFWYRQQPGQSLTLIATANQGSEATYESGFVIDKFPISRPNLTFSTLTVSNMSPEDSSIYLCSVDRAGRNTEAFFGQGTRLTVV.

This clonotype has more than one count but fewer than ten. V gene TRBV7-9 combines with J gene TRBJ2-7, with 7 bases aligning to TRBD2. Germline trimming cut 10 bases from V and 2 bases from J; bases unmatched to any gene: 8. The CDR3 has 13 residues. Germline V CDR1 and CDR2: SEHNR, FQNEAQ (reference sequence). Written as DNA, the CDR3 is TGTGCCACCTCCGGGACTACCACCTACGAGCAGTACTTC. Protein: CATSGTTTYEQYF.

The gene calls are TRBV7-8 and TRBJ2-7; D may be TRBD2 (6 bases). Per germline, CDR1 SGHVS and CDR2 FQNEAQ. CDR3 size: 14 residues. Deletions cut 1 base from V and 7 bases from J, with 14 bases between. The chain's CDR3 is CASSLGSPEGEQYF. The CDR3 DNA is TGTGCCAGCAGCTTAGGGAGTCCGGAGGGGGAGCAGTACTTC.

In its sample, this clonotype was seen a few times. The chain uses TRBV5-4 and TRBJ2-5; maybe TRBD2 (6 bases). The V and J ends lost 2 bases and 5 bases respectively, with 16 bases between them. The CDR3 sequence is 15 residues long. Germline V gives CDR1 SGHNT, CDR2 YYREEE (reference sequence). CDR3 nucleotides: TGTGCCAGCAGCTTTGGGAAGGGAGGCAAGGAGACCCAGTACTTC. This codes for CASSFGKGGKETQYF.

There are a few counts of this clonotype. This rearrangement joins TRBV7-2 to TRBJ2-7, with unresolved D. The CDR3 extends over 15 amino acids. The V end was cut by 1 base, the J end by 3 bases, with 13 bases between. The germline CDR1 and CDR2 sequences are SGHTA and FQGNSA. The CDR3 protein is CASSLVPATYYEQYF. The CDR3 DNA sequence: TGTGCCAGCAGCTTAGTCCCTGCCACCTACTACGAGCAGTACTTC.

The V call is TRBV20-1, the J call TRBJ1-4, with D perhaps matching TRBD1 (5 bases). Germline lookup yields CDR1 DFQATT and CDR2 SNEGSKA (reference sequence). The CDR3 consists of 13 residues. V was pared by 3 bases and J by 7 bases, with 12 bases between. The CDR3 DNA reads as TGCAGTGCTAGGGAGGGGATGGGTGAAAAACTGTTTTTT. Protein sequence: CSAREGMGEKLFF.

This clonotype was detected a few times. V and J are TRBV2 and TRBJ2-7; 12 nucleotides align to TRBD1. Losses at the gene ends were 7 bases for V and 7 bases for J; bases not matched to a gene: 11. Germline V gives CDR1 SNHLY, CDR2 FYNNEI. The CDR3 contains 15 residues. CDR3 amino acids: CASTRDRGPSGEQYF. The CDR3 DNA reads TGTGCCAGCACTCGGGACAGGGGGCCATCCGGGGAGCAGTACTTC.

V gene TRBV20-1 combines with J gene TRBJ1-1, with D unclear. Trimming shortened V by 3 bases and J by 0 bases, and 14 bases separated the two germline ends. The CDR3 runs 15 residues. Germline lookup yields CDR1 DFQATT and CDR2 SNEGSKA (reference sequence). CDR3 in DNA: TGCAGTGCTAGGAGGCGGCCTTCCTTGAACACTGAAGCTTTCTTT. Residues: CSARRRPSLNTEAFF.

This clonotype was picked up a small number of times. The chain has TRBV27 and TRBJ2-5, with D possibly matching TRBD2 (6 bases). CDR1 and CDR2 from the germline V gene are MNHEY and SMNVEV (reference sequence). V was trimmed by 3 bases and J by 4 bases, leaving 15 bases between them. The length of the CDR3 is 15 residues. The CDR3 coding sequence is TGTGCCAGCAGTTTGGGACCTGGAGGGCTAGAGACCCAGTACTTC. Residues: CASSLGPGGLETQYF.

Only a few counts were recorded for this clonotype. The CDR3 coding sequence is TGTGCCAGCAAGACCCTACTAGCGGGAGGGGGGGATACGCAGTATTTT. Protein sequence: CASKTLLAGGGDTQYF. The chain couples TRBV6-1 to TRBJ2-3, with 13 bases aligning to TRBD2. The CDR3 spans 16 residues. V shed 7 bases and J 6 bases; nucleotides not matched to a gene: 10. The V gene's germline CDR1 is MNHNS and CDR2 SASEGT.

J is TRBJ2-3 and V is TRBV2; D is unclear. The germline gives CDR1 SNHLY, CDR2 FYNNEI. The CDR3 spans 13 residues. Trimming pared 7 bases from V and 1 base from J, leaving 9 bases between. CDR3 sequence (DNA): TGTGCCAGCATGGGCCGCCGCACAGATACGCAGTATTTT. This codes for CASMGRRTDTQYF.

V is TRBV12-3 or TRBV12-4 and J is TRBJ2-1, with 12 bases lining up with TRBD2. The V gene end was trimmed by 3 bases and the J gene end by 7 bases; junction bases not matched to a gene: 10. The CDR3 consists of 17 residues. CDR3 protein: CASSLIASGRARNEQFF. In nucleotides, the CDR3 is TGTGCCAGCAGTTTGATTGCTAGCGGGAGGGCCAGAAATGAGCAGTTCTTC.

This clonotype was recorded many times. CDR3 nucleotides: TGCAGCGTTGGAGTCTTCGTGAACACTGAAGCTTTCTTT. Translation: CSVGVFVNTEAFF. The V and J genes are TRBV29-1 and TRBJ1-1; D not certain. The length of the CDR3 is 13 residues. The V end was cut by 4 bases, the J end by 0 bases, with 9 bases between. Germline CDR1 reads SQVTM; CDR2 reads ANQGSEA.

A few counts support this clonotype. The rearrangement uses TRBV6-2 or TRBV6-3 and TRBJ2-7, with D perhaps matching TRBD1 or TRBD2 (5 bases each). The CDR3 is 15 amino acids. CDR1 MNHEY and CDR2 SVGEGT come from the germline V gene. The V and J ends lost 7 bases and 2 bases respectively, with 18 bases between them. The CDR3 DNA sequence: TGTGCCAGCACCCAGATTCGGGGCACAACCTACGAGCAGTACTTC. Amino acid sequence: CASTQIRGTTYEQYF.

This clonotype was observed a handful of times. CDR3 in DNA: TGCGCCAGCAGCCAAGCATTACCTAATGAGCAGTTCTTC. Translation gives CASSQALPNEQFF. The chain is built from TRBV4-1 and TRBJ2-1, with D unclear. V was shortened by 1 base and J by 7 bases, with 8 bases between the two germline ends. The CDR3 has 13 residues. The germline gives CDR1 MGHRA, CDR2 YSYEKL.

This clonotype was detected a few times. The chain has TRBV20-1 and TRBJ2-7; 7 bases fit TRBD1. The V segment lost 5 bases and the J segment 1 base; nucleotides outside the gene matches: 8. The CDR3 runs to 14 residues. Germline lookup yields CDR1 DFQATT and CDR2 SNEGSKA (reference sequence). Here the CDR3 DNA reads TGCAGTGCTTTACAGGGGTCTCTATCCTACGAGCAGTACTTC. Translated: CSALQGSLSYEQYF.